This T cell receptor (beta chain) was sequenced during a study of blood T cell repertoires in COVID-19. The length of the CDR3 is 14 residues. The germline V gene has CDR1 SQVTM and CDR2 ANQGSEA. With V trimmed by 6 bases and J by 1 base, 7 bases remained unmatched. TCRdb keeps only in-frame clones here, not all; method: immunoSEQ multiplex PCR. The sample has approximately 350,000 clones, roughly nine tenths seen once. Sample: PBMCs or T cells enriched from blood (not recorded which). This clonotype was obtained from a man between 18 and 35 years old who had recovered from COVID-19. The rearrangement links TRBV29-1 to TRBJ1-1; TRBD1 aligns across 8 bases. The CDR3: CSVVFGTGNTEAFF. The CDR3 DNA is TGCAGCGTCGTTTTTGGGACAGGGAACACTGAAGCTTTCTTT.